The TCR beta chain described here comes from a study of regulatory dendritic cells for organ transplantation. Study-level findings and limits: Naive CD4+ and CD8+ repertoires were highly diverse; memory CD8+ was most oligoclonal.

Produced via immunoSEQ multiplex PCR; TCRdb's table is partial and in-frame only. The sample contains 9,000 to 13,000 clones, roughly 70% of which appear only once. Only a few counts were recorded for this clone. Its antigen remains unknown. Germline CDR1 is MNHNY and CDR2 is SVGAGI (reference sequence). There are 13 residues in the CDR3. With 2 bases removed from V and 2 bases from J, the gap between germline ends came to 7 bases. The source material was memory CD8+ T cells from blood. The subset: CD45RO+ memory T cells. The chain combines TRBV6-6 with TRBJ2-7; a possible D gene is TRBD2 (5 bases). The TCR comes from a human donor in good health. The CDR3 reads CASSYETTYEQYF. DNA of the CDR3: TGTGCCAGCAGTTACGAGACTACCTACGAGCAGTACTTC.